The T cell receptor beta chain under discussion was sequenced for a study of response to subunit inactivated influenza vaccine. The CDR3 loop spans 14 amino acids. Germline V CDR1 and CDR2: DFQATT, SNEGSKA (reference sequence). Trimming pared 1 base from V and 4 bases from J, leaving 10 bases between. TCRdb called the RT-PCR reads again in MiXCR, with one record for every CDR3 protein. The sample holds hundreds of thousands of distinct CDR3 sequences, more than 15% seen once. Sequenced material: PBMCs from blood, taken about 12 days after vaccination. The V gene is TRBV20-1, the J gene TRBJ2-2; D possibly corresponds to TRBD1 (5 bases). The clonotype originates from a man over 45 who received an inactivated influenza vaccine. The DNA of the CDR3 is TGCAGTGCTAGAGCCCAGGGCACCACCGGGGAGCTGTTTTTT. Amino acids: CSARAQGTTGELFF.